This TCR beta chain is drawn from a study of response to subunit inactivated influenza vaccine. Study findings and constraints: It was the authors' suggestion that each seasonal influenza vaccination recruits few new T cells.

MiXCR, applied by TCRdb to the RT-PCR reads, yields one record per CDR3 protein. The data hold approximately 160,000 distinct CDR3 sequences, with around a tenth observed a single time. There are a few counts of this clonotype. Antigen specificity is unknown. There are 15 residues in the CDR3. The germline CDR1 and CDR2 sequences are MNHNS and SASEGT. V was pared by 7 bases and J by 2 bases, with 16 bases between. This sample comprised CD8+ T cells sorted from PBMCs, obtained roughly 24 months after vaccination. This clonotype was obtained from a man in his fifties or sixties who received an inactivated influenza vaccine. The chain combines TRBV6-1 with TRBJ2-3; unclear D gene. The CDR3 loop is CASINFPTDTDTQYF. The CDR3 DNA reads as TGTGCCAGCATCAACTTCCCCACAGACACAGATACGCAGTATTTT.